This entry lists 15 T cell receptor beta chains sequenced from one sample in a study of neoadjuvant nivolumab and ipilimumab in lung cancer (dated by TCRdb to the early 2020s). The time point label on this specimen signifies: at surgical resection after neoadjuvant nivolumab +/- ipilimumab. Receptor amplification or capture employed the immunoSEQ multiplex PCR assay. TCRdb retrieved this table from immuneACCESS and kept in-frame rearrangements only. Not all clones are present; in checked studies, unresolved V genes account for under half, and no reason is known for the remainder. This sample has approximately 30,000 clones in its table, and roughly 80% of those were observed once. The ten most abundant clones make up roughly 8.9% of the sample. The sample in question was tumor tissue, obtained after neoadjuvant nivolumab, alone or with ipilimumab, at or shortly before surgery. Receptor source: an adult with non-small cell lung cancer.

The chain recombines TRBV7-9 with TRBJ2-5; unclear D gene. Germline CDR1 SEHNR, CDR2 FQNEAQ (reference sequence). With 11 bases removed from V and 1 base from J, the gap between germline ends came to 11 bases. CDR3 length: 12 amino acids. CDR3 protein: CAEGPPQETQYF. The CDR3 nucleotides read TGTGCCGAAGGTCCCCCCCAAGAGACCCAGTACTTC.

This chain uses TRBV7-9 with TRBJ2-3; tentatively, D is TRBD1 or TRBD2 (5 bases each). V gave up 1 base and J gave up 4 bases, with 6 bases separating them. There are 13 residues in the CDR3. Germline values: CDR1 SEHNR, CDR2 FQNEAQ (reference sequence). The CDR3 reads CASSLVGPDTQYF. Written as DNA, the CDR3 is TGTGCCAGCAGCTTAGTGGGACCAGATACGCAGTATTTT.

V gene TRBV6-6 combines with J gene TRBJ2-2; 7 nucleotides align to TRBD2. The CDR3 spans 14 residues. V gave up 8 bases and J gave up 2 bases; unmatched junction bases: 5. Germline V gene sequence: CDR1 MNHNY, CDR2 SVGAGI (reference sequence). CDR3 sequence reads: CASFRLANTGELFF. In nucleotides, the CDR3 is TGTGCCAGCTTCCGACTAGCCAACACCGGGGAGCTGTTTTTT.

V and J are TRBV11-1 and TRBJ2-2; D may be TRBD1 or TRBD2 (5 bases each). The germline CDR1 and CDR2 sequences are SGHAT and FQDESV (reference sequence). Trimming removed 4 bases at V and 3 bases at J, with 9 bases between. The CDR3 consists of 14 residues. In DNA, the CDR3 is TGTGCCAGCAGCTCAGGGACCTACACCGGGGAGCTGTTTTTT. This sequence encodes CASSSGTYTGELFF.

By sample share, this clone is medium-sized. V and J are TRBV28 and TRBJ1-4; no firm D call. With 4 bases removed from V and 7 bases from J, the gap between germline ends came to 13 bases. CDR1 and CDR2 (germline): MDHEN, SYDVKM. The CDR3 runs 14 residues. CDR3 bases: TGTGCCAGCAGTTGGGGAGACGTGTCTGAAAAACTGTTTTTT. The encoded protein is CASSWGDVSEKLFF.

V usage is TRBV20-1 and J usage is TRBJ2-1; D not certain. V was trimmed by 3 bases and J by 7 bases, leaving 4 bases between them. Germline assignment: CDR1 DFQATT and CDR2 SNEGSKA (reference sequence). This CDR3 has 10 residues. For the CDR3, the DNA is TGCAGTGCTAGTTCGAATGAGCAGTTCTTC. Translated: CSASSNEQFF.

This rearrangement joins TRBV6-5 to TRBJ2-1, with D possibly called TRBD1 or TRBD2 (5 bases each). The V end lost 5 bases, the J end lost 4 bases, and 12 bases lay between the germline ends. CDR1 and CDR2 from the germline V gene are MNHEY and SVGAGI. The CDR3 totals 14 residues. The DNA for the CDR3 is TGTGCCAGCAGTGACCGGGACGCATACAATGAGCAGTTCTTC. It is translated as CASSDRDAYNEQFF.

The chain uses TRBV6-5 and TRBJ2-7, with TRBD2 as a possible D gene (5 bases). V was clipped by 6 bases and J by 7 bases, with 19 bases between them. Germline assignment: CDR1 MNHEY and CDR2 SVGAGI. The CDR3 covers 14 residues. Written as DNA, the CDR3 is TGTGCCAGCAGCCGACAACTAGTCTCGGGGGAGCAGTACTTC. Its protein is CASSRQLVSGEQYF.

The CDR3 DNA is TGTGCCAGCTCACCACCAACCCAGGGGGCAGGTTATGGCTACACCTTC. It yields the protein CASSPPTQGAGYGYTF. V gene TRBV18 combines with J gene TRBJ1-2, with 8 positions matching TRBD1. The CDR3 totals 16 residues. Trimming removed 0 bases from V and 5 bases from J; junction bases left unmatched: 8. Germline V gene data show CDR1 as KGHSH and CDR2 as LQKENI.

The count of this clone is one. The chain combines TRBV30 with TRBJ2-6; possible D gene TRBD1, 6 bases. V gave up 5 bases and J gave up 12 bases, with 14 bases separating them. CDR3 length: 12 residues. Germline V CDR1 and CDR2: GTSNPN, SVGIG (reference sequence). The CDR3 loop is CAWGEQGTVLTF. The CDR3 DNA is TGTGCCTGGGGCGAGCAGGGGACCGTCCTGACTTTC.

This chain connects TRBV27 to TRBJ2-7; D is perhaps TRBD1 (5 bases). The V and J ends lost 4 bases and 1 base respectively, with 11 bases between them. The germline CDR1 and CDR2 sequences are MNHEY and SMNVEV (reference sequence). This CDR3 spans 14 amino acids. CDR3 amino acids: CASSSRVGSYEQYF. The DNA for the CDR3 is TGTGCCAGCAGTTCCAGGGTCGGTTCCTACGAGCAGTACTTC.

This clone occurred once. The chain has TRBV29-1 and TRBJ2-3, with no clear D. Trimming cost V 0 bases and J 2 bases, with 9 bases left between them. The CDR3 spans 14 residues. Germline-derived CDR1 and CDR2 are SQVTM and ANQGSEA. The DNA for the CDR3 is TGCAGCGTTGAAGACGGCTACCACACAGATACGCAGTATTTT. Protein sequence: CSVEDGYHTDTQYF.

The rearrangement links TRBV5-6 to TRBJ1-2, with a possible D match to TRBD1 (5 bases). Trimming shortened V by 3 bases and J by 2 bases, and 11 bases separated the two germline ends. The CDR3 is 14 amino acids. CDR1 SGHDT and CDR2 YYEEEE come from the germline V gene. The CDR3 region is CASSSPGPNYGYTF. DNA for the CDR3: TGTGCCAGCAGCTCGCCGGGGCCAAACTATGGCTACACCTTC.

For the CDR3, the DNA is TGTGCCAGCCGAGGGTACTATGAGCAGTTCTTC. This codes for CASRGYYEQFF. The J gene is TRBJ2-1, the V gene TRBV18; D might be TRBD2 (5 bases). Trimming removed 8 bases at V and 8 bases at J, with 10 bases between. CDR1 is KGHSH and CDR2 is LQKENI in the germline V gene. CDR3 length: 11 amino acids.

The CDR3 DNA reads TGTGCCTGCGCCGGCAGGGCGGACACTGAAGCTTTCTTT. The encoded protein is CACAGRADTEAFF. The V and J genes are TRBV30 and TRBJ1-1, with D maybe TRBD1 (5 bases). Per germline, CDR1 GTSNPN and CDR2 SVGIG (reference sequence). V lost 6 bases and J lost 3, with 14 bases in between. The CDR3 totals 13 residues.